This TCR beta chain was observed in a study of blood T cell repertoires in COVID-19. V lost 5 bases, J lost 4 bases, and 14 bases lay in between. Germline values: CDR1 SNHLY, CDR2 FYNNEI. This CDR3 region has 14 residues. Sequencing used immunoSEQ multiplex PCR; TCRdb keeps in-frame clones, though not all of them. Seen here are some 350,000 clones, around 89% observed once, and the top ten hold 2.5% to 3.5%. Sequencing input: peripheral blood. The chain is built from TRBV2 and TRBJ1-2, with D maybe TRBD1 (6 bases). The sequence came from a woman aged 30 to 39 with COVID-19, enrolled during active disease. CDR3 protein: CASSPEGEGYGYTF. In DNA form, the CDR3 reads TGTGCCAGCAGTCCAGAGGGGGAGGGCTATGGCTACACCTTC.